This T cell receptor (beta chain) was documented in a study of blood T cell repertoires in COVID-19. Study details: Italy, Spain and the United States were the sources of the convalescent and acute COVID-19 samples. The cDNA or gDNA used as material had been derived from T cells, B-cell-depleted T cells, or PBMCs.

Patients in Seattle were enrolled during active infection, then followed longitudinally. V was shortened by 0 bases and J by 7 bases, with 9 bases between the two germline ends. Germline-derived CDR1 and CDR2 are LNHDA and SQIVND (reference sequence). The CDR3 has 14 residues. Original handling: Nucleated cell counts were estimated from reference gene primer amplification. Libraries were prepared by immunoSEQ multiplex PCR; TCRdb keeps only in-frame clonotypes and omits some of them. D and trimming were read from the DNA, whereas the V and J calls and clone size are those reported in that table. The repertoire includes some 450,000 clones, 70% to 90% of them detected once, and about 0.91% sits in the top ten.

The chain uses TRBV19 and TRBJ1-4, with D unresolved. The clonotype comes from a man aged 18 to 35 with COVID-19, enrolled during active disease. Source material: peripheral blood. CDR3 loop: CASSIEGGGEKLFF. Written as DNA, the CDR3 is TGTGCCAGTAGTATAGAGGGCGGAGGTGAAAAACTGTTTTTT.